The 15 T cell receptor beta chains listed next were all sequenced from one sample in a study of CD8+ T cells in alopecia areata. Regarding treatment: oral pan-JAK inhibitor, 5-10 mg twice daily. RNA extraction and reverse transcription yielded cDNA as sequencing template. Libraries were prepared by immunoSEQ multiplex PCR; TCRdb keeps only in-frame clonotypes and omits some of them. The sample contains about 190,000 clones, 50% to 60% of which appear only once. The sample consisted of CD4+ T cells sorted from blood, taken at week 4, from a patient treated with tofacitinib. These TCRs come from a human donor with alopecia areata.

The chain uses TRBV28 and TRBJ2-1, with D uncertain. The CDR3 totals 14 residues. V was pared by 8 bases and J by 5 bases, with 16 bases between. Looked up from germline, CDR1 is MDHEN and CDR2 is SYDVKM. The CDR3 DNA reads TGTGCCAGCCTCGGGCGGACCCCCAACAATGAGCAGTTCTTC. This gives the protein CASLGRTPNNEQFF.

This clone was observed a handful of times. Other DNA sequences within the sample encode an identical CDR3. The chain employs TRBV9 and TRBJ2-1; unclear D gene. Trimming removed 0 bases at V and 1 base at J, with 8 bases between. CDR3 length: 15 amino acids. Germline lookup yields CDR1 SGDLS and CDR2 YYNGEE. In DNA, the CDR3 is TGTGCCAGCAGCGTAGAATCGGGTTCCTACAATGAGCAGTTCTTC. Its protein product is CASSVESGSYNEQFF.

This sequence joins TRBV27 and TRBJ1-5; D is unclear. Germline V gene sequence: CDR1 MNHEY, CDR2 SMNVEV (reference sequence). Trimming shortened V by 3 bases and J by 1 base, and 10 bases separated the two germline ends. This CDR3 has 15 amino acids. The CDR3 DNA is TGTGCCAGCAGTTTCGGGGTTTGGAGCAATCAGCCCCAGCATTTT. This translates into CASSFGVWSNQPQHF.

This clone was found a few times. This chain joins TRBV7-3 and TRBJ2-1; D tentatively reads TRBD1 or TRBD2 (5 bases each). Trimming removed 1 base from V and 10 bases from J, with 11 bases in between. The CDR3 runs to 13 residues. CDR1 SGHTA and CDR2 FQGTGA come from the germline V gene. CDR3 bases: TGTGCCAGCAGCTTAATGATCGGGACGGAGCAGTTCTTC. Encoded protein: CASSLMIGTEQFF.

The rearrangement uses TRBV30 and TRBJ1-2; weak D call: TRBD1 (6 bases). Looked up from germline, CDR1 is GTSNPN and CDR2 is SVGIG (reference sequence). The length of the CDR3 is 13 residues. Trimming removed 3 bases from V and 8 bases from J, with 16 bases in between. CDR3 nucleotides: TGTGCCTGGAGAGGGGGGGGCAGAGGAGGCTACACCTTC. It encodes CAWRGGGRGGYTF. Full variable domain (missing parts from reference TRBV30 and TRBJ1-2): SQTIHQWPATLVQPVGSPLSLECTVEGTSNPNLYWYRQAAGRGLQLLFYSVGIGQISSEVPQNLSASRPQDRQFILSSKKLLLSDSGFYLCAWRGGGRGGYTFGSGTRLTVV.

This CDR3 reads CAWGGQPYSNQPQHF. CDR3 bases: TGTGCCTGGGGGGGACAGCCTTATAGCAATCAGCCCCAGCATTTT. J is TRBJ1-5 and V is TRBV30, with TRBD1 matching 7 bases. The CDR3 loop spans 15 amino acids. V lost 5 bases, J lost 0 bases, and 7 bases stayed unmatched. The V gene's germline CDR1 is GTSNPN and CDR2 SVGIG (reference sequence).

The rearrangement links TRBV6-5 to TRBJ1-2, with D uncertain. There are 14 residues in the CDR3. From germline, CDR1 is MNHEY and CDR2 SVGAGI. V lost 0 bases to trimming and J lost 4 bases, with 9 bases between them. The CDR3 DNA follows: TGTGCCAGCAGTTACTCATTGGGTGGCTATGGCTACACCTTC. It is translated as CASSYSLGGYGYTF.

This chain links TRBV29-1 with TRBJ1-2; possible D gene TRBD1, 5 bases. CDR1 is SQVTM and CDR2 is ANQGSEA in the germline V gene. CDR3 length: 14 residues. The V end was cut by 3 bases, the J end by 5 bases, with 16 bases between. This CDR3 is CSVDNLGDLYGYTF. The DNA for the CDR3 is TGCAGCGTTGATAACTTGGGGGACCTTTATGGCTACACCTTC.

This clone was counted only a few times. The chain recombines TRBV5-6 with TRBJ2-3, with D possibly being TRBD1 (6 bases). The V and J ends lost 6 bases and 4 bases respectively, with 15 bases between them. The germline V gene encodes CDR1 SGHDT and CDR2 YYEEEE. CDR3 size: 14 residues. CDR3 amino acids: CASILDRIPDTQYF. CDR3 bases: TGTGCCAGCATCCTCGACAGGATCCCAGATACGCAGTATTTT. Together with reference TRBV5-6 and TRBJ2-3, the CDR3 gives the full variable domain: DAGVTQSPTHLIKTRGQQVTLRCSPKSGHDTVSWYQQALGQGPQFIFQYYEEEERQRGNFPDRFSGHQFPNYSSELNVNALLLGDSALYLCASILDRIPDTQYFGPGTRLTVL.

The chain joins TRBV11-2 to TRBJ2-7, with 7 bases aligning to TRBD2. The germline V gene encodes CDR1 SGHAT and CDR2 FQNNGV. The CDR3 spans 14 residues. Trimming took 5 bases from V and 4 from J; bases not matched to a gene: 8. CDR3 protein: CASSRGLADYEQYF. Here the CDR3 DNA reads TGTGCCAGCAGCCGTGGGCTAGCGGATTACGAGCAGTACTTC.

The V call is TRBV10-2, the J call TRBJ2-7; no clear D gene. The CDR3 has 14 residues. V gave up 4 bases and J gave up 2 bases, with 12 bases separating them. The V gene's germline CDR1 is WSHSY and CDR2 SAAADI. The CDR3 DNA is TGCGCCAGCAGTGCCGAATCCGGACCCTACGAGCAGTACTTC. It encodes CASSAESGPYEQYF.

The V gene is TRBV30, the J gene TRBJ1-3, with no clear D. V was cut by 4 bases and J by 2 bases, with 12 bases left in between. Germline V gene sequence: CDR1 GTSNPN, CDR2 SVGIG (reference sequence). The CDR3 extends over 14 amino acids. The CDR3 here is CAWTFGITGNTIYF. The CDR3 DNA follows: TGTGCCTGGACCTTCGGAATAACTGGAAACACCATATATTTT. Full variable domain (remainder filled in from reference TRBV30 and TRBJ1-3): SQTIHQWPATLVQPVGSPLSLECTVEGTSNPNLYWYRQAAGRGLQLLFYSVGIGQISSEVPQNLSASRPQDRQFILSSKKLLLSDSGFYLCAWTFGITGNTIYFGEGSWLTVV.

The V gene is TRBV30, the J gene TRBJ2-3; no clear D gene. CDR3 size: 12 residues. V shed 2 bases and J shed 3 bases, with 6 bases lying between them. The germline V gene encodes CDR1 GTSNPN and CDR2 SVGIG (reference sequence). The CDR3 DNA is TGTGCCTGGAGTCTCCGTACAGATACGCAGTATTTT. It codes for CAWSLRTDTQYF.

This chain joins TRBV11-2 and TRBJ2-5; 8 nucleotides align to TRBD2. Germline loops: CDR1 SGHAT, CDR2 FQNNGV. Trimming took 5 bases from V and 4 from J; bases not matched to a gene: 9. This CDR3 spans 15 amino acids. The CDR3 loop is CASSRNILAGETQYF. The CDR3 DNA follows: TGTGCCAGCAGCCGAAATATTCTAGCGGGAGAGACCCAGTACTTC.

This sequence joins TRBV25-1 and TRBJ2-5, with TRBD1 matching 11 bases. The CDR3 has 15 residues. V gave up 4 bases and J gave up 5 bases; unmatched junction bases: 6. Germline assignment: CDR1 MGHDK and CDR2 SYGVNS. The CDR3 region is CASSGTGGVWETQYF. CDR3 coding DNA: TGTGCCAGCAGTGGGACAGGGGGCGTTTGGGAGACCCAGTACTTC. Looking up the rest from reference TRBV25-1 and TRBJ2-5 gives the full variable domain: EADIYQTPRYLVIGTGKKITLECSQTMGHDKMYWYQQDPGMELHLIHYSYGVNSTEKGDLSSESTVSRIRTEHFPLTLESARPSHTSQYLCASSGTGGVWETQYFGPGTRLLVL.